At least ten counts were recorded for the clone carrying this TCR beta chain. This specimen belongs to a study of spatial heterogeneity in lung cancer. Every individual TCR cDNA molecule carried its own unique molecular identifier, which allowed correction of PCR and sequencing errors. TCRdb redid the calling of the 5' RACE reads with MiXCR, one entry per CDR3 protein. The table has fewer than 20,000 distinct CDR3 sequences, around 9.6% seen once; the top ten hold less than 25%. The CDR3 is 10 amino acids. Germline V gene lookup returns CDR1 SQVTM and CDR2 ANQGSEA. Trimming took 7 bases from V and 5 from J, leaving 7 bases between them. The time point: blood at routine non-recurrence follow-up after resection.

The source is a male donor with early-stage non-small cell lung cancer. The material sequenced was PBMCs, taken at follow-up. The chain uses TRBV29-1 and TRBJ2-3, with unresolved D. This chain's CDR3 is CSGLVDTQYF. The CDR3 nucleotides are TGCAGCGGCCTAGTAGATACGCAGTATTTT.